The next 22 T cell receptor beta chains were all read from a single sample in a study of blood T cell repertoires in COVID-19. This table comes from immunoSEQ multiplex PCR, and its TCRdb copy is limited to in-frame clones, with some not included. This repertoire shows about 220,000 clones, approximately 83% found once; its top ten account for 4.8%. Sequenced input: PBMCs or T cells enriched from blood (not recorded which). Receptors were obtained from a woman aged 45-65 years who had been exposed to COVID-19.

The chain has TRBV5-6 and TRBJ2-7; D perhaps matches TRBD1 (5 bases). Trimming removed 4 bases from V and 7 bases from J, with 24 bases in between. Germline loops: CDR1 SGHDT, CDR2 YYEEEE. The CDR3 has 16 residues. CDR3 DNA sequence: TGTGCCAGCAGCCCCTATGACAGTCCCCAGGATAGGGAGCAGTACTTC. It translates to CASSPYDSPQDREQYF.

The V and J genes are TRBV30 and TRBJ1-4; possible D gene TRBD1, 6 bases. V lost 2 bases, J lost 8 bases, and 18 bases lay in between. The CDR3 is made up of 15 amino acids. Germline CDR1 reads GTSNPN; CDR2 reads SVGIG (reference sequence). CDR3 coding DNA: TGTGCCTGGAGTCGCAGGGGCGGTAGGAAGGAAAAACTGTTTTTT. Amino acids: CAWSRRGGRKEKLFF.

This chain links TRBV2 with TRBJ2-3; TRBD1 matches 7 bases. J was trimmed by 2 bases and V by 7 bases; bases with no gene match: 6. The CDR3 runs to 14 residues. Germline CDR1 reads SNHLY; CDR2 reads FYNNEI. This chain's CDR3 is CASKLGGPTDTQYF. CDR3 DNA: TGTGCCAGCAAGTTAGGGGGCCCCACAGATACGCAGTATTTT. The complete variable domain, with remaining parts taken from reference TRBV2 and TRBJ2-3, reads EPEVTQTPSHQVTQMGQEVILRCVPISNHLYFYWYRQILGQKVEFLVSFYNNEISEKSEIFDDQFSVERPDGSNFTLKIRSTKLEDSAMYFCASKLGGPTDTQYFGPGTRLTVL.

The chain has TRBV9 and TRBJ2-1; the match to TRBD1 covers 8 bases. Germline CDR1 is SGDLS and CDR2 is YYNGEE. The J segment lost 1 base and the V segment lost 4 bases, leaving 7 bases of the junction unmatched. The CDR3 extends over 16 amino acids. CDR3 bases: TGTGCCAGCAGCCCCACAGGGGGGCTTTCCTACAATGAGCAGTTCTTC. The encoded protein is CASSPTGGLSYNEQFF.

The table lists this clone with a few counts. CDR3 region: CASSLGTADNSPLHF. CDR3 DNA sequence: TGCGCCAGCAGCTTGGGGACAGCAGATAATTCACCCCTCCACTTT. The V and J genes are TRBV5-1 and TRBJ1-6; tentative D call: TRBD1 (6 bases). The CDR3 sequence is 15 residues long. Germline V gene lookup returns CDR1 SGHRS and CDR2 YFSETQ. Deletions cut 0 bases from V and 5 bases from J, with 9 bases between.

The CDR3 nucleotides read TGTGCCTGGAATATGGGCTCCACATCCATTAATGAAAAACTGTTTTTT. It encodes CAWNMGSTSINEKLFF. The rearrangement uses TRBV30 and TRBJ1-4, with D unclear. Trimming left V 4 bases short and J 4 bases short, with 19 bases between. In germline, CDR1 is GTSNPN, CDR2 SVGIG (reference sequence). The CDR3 spans 16 residues.

Only a few counts were recorded for this clone. V gene TRBV21-1 combines with J gene TRBJ1-5. TRBV21-1 is a pseudogene segment. The CDR3 is 18 amino acids. The CDR3 DNA reads as TGTGCCAGCAGCTCAAGGGAACTCGGGGGTGGGGAAAAACAGCCCCAGCATTTT. Residues: CASSSRELGGGEKQPQHF.

The chain is built from TRBV5-1 and TRBJ1-2, with a weak D call TRBD1 (5 bases). CDR1 and CDR2 from the germline V gene are SGHRS and YFSETQ. V lost 4 bases and J lost 4, with 17 bases in between. The CDR3 runs to 15 residues. The CDR3 coding sequence is TGCGCCAGCAGCCCAAGCCGACAGTCAACCTATGGCTACACCTTC. This translates into CASSPSRQSTYGYTF.

In regard to this clone: The same CDR3 also results from other DNA sequences found in this sample. This rearrangement joins TRBV7-2 to TRBJ2-3; D is perhaps TRBD2 (5 bases). Per the germline V gene, CDR1 is SGHTA and CDR2 is FQGNSA. Trimming left V 0 bases short and J 0 bases short, with 10 bases between. This CDR3 is built from 16 residues. The CDR3 is CASSLAPLASTDTQYF. The CDR3 nucleotides are TGTGCCAGCAGCTTAGCGCCCCTAGCTAGCACAGATACGCAGTATTTT.

The gene calls are TRBV7-6 and TRBJ1-2, with TRBD1 matching over 7 bases. V lost 5 bases, J lost 2 bases, and 14 bases stayed unmatched. This CDR3 is built from 17 residues. Germline CDR1 SGHVS, CDR2 FNYEAQ. CDR3 sequence reads: CASSPLEDSRGNYGYTF. CDR3 coding DNA: TGTGCCAGCAGCCCTCTCGAGGATTCCAGGGGGAACTATGGCTACACCTTC.

J is TRBJ2-3 and V is TRBV4-1, with D uncertain. V was pared by 0 bases and J by 4 bases, with 11 bases between. Germline assignment: CDR1 MGHRA and CDR2 YSYEKL. The CDR3 has 15 amino acids. Written as DNA, the CDR3 is TGCGCCAGCAGCCAAGATATAGCAGACCCAGATACGCAGTATTTT. This codes for CASSQDIADPDTQYF.

The sample holds one count of this clone. This rearrangement joins TRBV14 to TRBJ1-4; D is unresolved. V gave up 4 bases and J gave up 12 bases, with 9 bases separating them. The CDR3 is made up of 11 amino acids. Per germline, CDR1 SGHDN and CDR2 FVKESK. Written as DNA, the CDR3 is TGTGCCAGCAGCCCAGGTGTCGAACTGTTTTTT. Translated, it gives CASSPGVELFF.

The V and J genes are TRBV10-3 and TRBJ2-2, with a weak D call TRBD1 (5 bases). Trimming stripped 6 bases from V and 5 bases from J, with 10 bases between. This CDR3 is built from 13 residues. The germline V gene encodes CDR1 ENHRY and CDR2 SYGVKD. CDR3 loop: CAISTTDTGELFF. CDR3 sequence (DNA): TGTGCCATCAGCACGACAGATACCGGGGAGCTGTTTTTT.

The V and J genes are TRBV5-6 and TRBJ1-1; maybe TRBD1 (6 bases). Germline CDR1 reads SGHDT; CDR2 reads YYEEEE. V gave up 5 bases and J gave up 7 bases, with 12 bases separating them. This CDR3 is 12 amino acids long. DNA of the CDR3: TGTGCCAGCAGTTCTTGGACAGATGAAGCTTTCTTT. Residues: CASSSWTDEAFF.

The CDR3 bases are TGTGCCAGCAGCTCATACTTAGCAGGGGTTAATGGCTACACCTTC. Residues: CASSSYLAGVNGYTF. The chain recombines TRBV11-2 with TRBJ1-2; tentative D call: TRBD1 (6 bases). V was shortened by 4 bases and J by 6 bases, with 18 bases between the two germline ends. Germline assignment: CDR1 SGHAT and CDR2 FQNNGV. This CDR3 contains 15 residues.

The V and J genes are TRBV5-1 and TRBJ2-5, with 8 bases that match TRBD2. After removal of 4 bases from V and 3 bases from J, the junction contained 2 bases not matched to a gene. The germline CDR1 and CDR2 sequences are SGHRS and YFSETQ. CDR3 length equals 13 residues. The CDR3 sequence is CASSVSGEETQYF. CDR3 coding DNA: TGCGCCAGCAGCGTTAGCGGGGAAGAGACCCAGTACTTC.

In DNA, the CDR3 is TGCAGCGTTATGTCGTCCAGGGTCCGCCAAGAGACCCAGTACTTC. Its translation: CSVMSSRVRQETQYF. The rearrangement joins TRBV29-1 to TRBJ2-5; D perhaps matches TRBD1 (5 bases). Trimming took off 5 bases at V and 1 base at J, with 17 bases between the two ends. Per the germline V gene, CDR1 is SQVTM and CDR2 is ANQGSEA. The CDR3 totals 15 residues. Supplemented by reference TRBV29-1 and TRBJ2-5, the full variable domain reads SAVISQKPSRDICQRGTSLTIQCQVDSQVTMMFWYRQQPGQSLTLIATANQGSEATYESGFVIDKFPISRPNLTFSTLTVSNMSPEDSSIYLCSVMSSRVRQETQYFGPGTRLLVL.

The chain has TRBV27 and TRBJ2-5, with TRBD1 matching 10 bases. V was clipped by 5 bases and J by 3 bases; unmatched bases: 3. The CDR3 spans 14 residues. Germline loops: CDR1 MNHEY, CDR2 SMNVEV (reference sequence). CDR3: CASSRTGGEETQYF. CDR3 in DNA: TGTGCCAGCAGTCGGACAGGGGGGGAAGAGACCCAGTACTTC.

This clone occurred a few times. The CDR3 DNA follows: TGTGCCACCCACGTAGGGGTGGGAACTGAAGCTTTCTTT. It codes for CATHVGVGTEAFF. The rearrangement joins TRBV6-5 to TRBJ1-1; TRBD1 is a possible D gene (5 bases). CDR1 is MNHEY and CDR2 is SVGAGI in the germline V gene. The V and J ends lost 10 bases and 5 bases respectively, with 17 bases between them. This CDR3 is built from 13 residues.

This clone came up once. The V and J genes are TRBV5-1 and TRBJ2-3, with TRBD1 matching over 9 bases. The germline gives CDR1 SGHRS, CDR2 YFSETQ. This CDR3 has 14 amino acids. V trimming: 2 bases; J trimming: 5 bases; junction bases outside the gene matches: 3. The CDR3 nucleotides read TGCGCCAGCAGCTTACAGGGGGCCCAAGATACGCAGTATTTT. The encoded protein is CASSLQGAQDTQYF.

The chain couples TRBV28 to TRBJ2-1; no definite D call. From germline, CDR1 is MDHEN and CDR2 SYDVKM. The CDR3 contains 15 residues. V was cut by 6 bases and J by 0 bases, with 12 bases left in between. CDR3 region: CASSPLTSSYNEQFF. As DNA, the CDR3 is TGTGCCAGCAGCCCCCTTACGAGCTCCTACAATGAGCAGTTCTTC.

The rearrangement links TRBV2 to TRBJ2-5; 8 bases line up with TRBD2. CDR1 is SNHLY and CDR2 is FYNNEI in the germline V gene. Trimming took 7 bases from V and 4 from J; bases not matched to a gene: 8. This CDR3 has 14 residues. CDR3 sequence reads: CASTPGGIGETQYF. CDR3 DNA: TGTGCCAGCACCCCGGGGGGGATAGGAGAGACCCAGTACTTC.